Listed below are T cell receptor beta chains from one sample, sequenced in a study of beta chain features in type 1 diabetes. This table comes from immunoSEQ multiplex PCR, and its TCRdb copy is limited to in-frame clones, with some not included. Of 900,000 or so clones listed, about a sixth are singletons. Sequencing used naive CD4+ T cells from blood. The receptors were gathered from a woman aged 18-29 years in good health. Both conserved end residues are part of each CDR3. Each record gives: J gene, V gene, CDR3 protein.

J: TRBJ2-2
V: TRBV29-1
CDR3: CSVVTNTAGELFF

J: TRBJ2-7
V: TRBV7-9
CDR3: CASGQPNTYEQYF

J: TRBJ2-3
V: TRBV6-1
CDR3: CASSAYRGPGTDTQYF

J: TRBJ2-1
V: TRBV28
CDR3: CASSLPQPYNEQFF

J: TRBJ2-7
V: TRBV28
CDR3: CASSPSGLAGFSYEQYF

J: TRBJ2-2
V: TRBV18
CDR3: CASSRVRGNTGELFF

J: TRBJ2-2
V: TRBV9
CDR3: CASSVAYTGELFF

J: TRBJ2-2
V: TRBV7-9
CDR3: CASRSTGRTQNTGELFF

J: TRBJ1-2
V: TRBV7-2
CDR3: CASSLDAGPNTGYTF

J: TRBJ2-5
V: TRBV21-1
CDR3: CASSKMVQDRRQQYF

J: TRBJ1-1
V: TRBV29-1
CDR3: CSVDRGNTEAFF

J: TRBJ2-7
V: TRBV11-2
CDR3: CASSFTGTSYEQYF

J: TRBJ1-2
V: TRBV2
CDR3: CASSAAANYGYTF

J: TRBJ1-2
V: TRBV4-2
CDR3: CASSPGQAYGYTF

J: TRBJ2-1
V: TRBV5-1
CDR3: CASSLEGHEQFF

J: TRBJ1-4
V: TRBV4-1
CDR3: CASSQGGTAKLFF

J: TRBJ2-7
V: TRBV25-1
CDR3: CASSESLGTAIYEQYF

J: TRBJ2-7
V: TRBV2
CDR3: CASPGGQYF

J: TRBJ2-1
V: TRBV9
CDR3: CASSGSGTTANEQFF

J: TRBJ2-6
V: TRBV7-2
CDR3: CASSLGGIRANVLTF

J: TRBJ2-6
V: TRBV28
CDR3: CASSHAGTGANVLTF

J: TRBJ2-2
V: TRBV4-2
CDR3: CASSQDVASGSGELFF

J: TRBJ2-1
V: TRBV9
CDR3: CASSVPGTSGRTEQFF